Below are 18 T cell receptor beta chains sequenced from a single sample in a study of blood T cell repertoires in COVID-19. The repertoire was sequenced with immunoSEQ multiplex PCR; TCRdb's copy has only in-frame clones and lacks some. The sample includes about 200,000 clones, approximately 85% seen only once; the top ten take more than 2%. Specimen: peripheral blood. The receptors originated from a woman aged 70-85 years with COVID-19, enrolled during active disease.

This chain joins TRBV11-2 and TRBJ2-2; 8 bases line up with TRBD1. V shed 5 bases and J 5 bases; nucleotides not matched to a gene: 10. Germline V gives CDR1 SGHAT, CDR2 FQNNGV. The CDR3 has 16 residues. The CDR3 is CASSLGRQGRTGELFF. The CDR3 nucleotides read TGTGCCAGCAGCCTTGGGCGACAGGGGAGAACCGGGGAGCTGTTTTTT.

This clone was counted only a few times. The chain employs TRBV4-3 and TRBJ2-7, with D possibly being TRBD1 (6 bases). Germline CDR1 is LGHNA and CDR2 is YSLEER. Between the trimmed V and J ends, which lost 0 bases and 2 bases, there was a span of 14 bases. The CDR3 has 16 residues. The CDR3 DNA reads as TGCGCCAGCAGCCAAGATTCTTTTGCAGGGGCCTACGAGCAGTACTTC. This sequence encodes CASSQDSFAGAYEQYF.

The J gene is TRBJ1-5, the V gene TRBV6-5; D may be TRBD1 (6 bases). Germline values: CDR1 MNHEY, CDR2 SVGAGI. Trimming cost V 0 bases and J 6 bases, with 9 bases left between them. CDR3 length: 14 residues. CDR3 protein: CASSYSGGRQPQHF. CDR3 nucleotide sequence: TGTGCCAGCAGTTACTCGGGGGGGCGTCAGCCCCAGCATTTT.

The V and J genes are TRBV5-1 and TRBJ2-5; TRBD1 agrees at 10 bases. V was clipped by 4 bases and J by 4 bases; unmatched bases: 16. The CDR3 is 18 amino acids. From germline, CDR1 is SGHRS and CDR2 YFSETQ. CDR3 amino acids: CASSADRGPEPRGETQYF. The CDR3, as DNA: TGCGCCAGCAGCGCTGACAGGGGGCCGGAGCCCCGGGGAGAGACCCAGTACTTC.

The chain links TRBV29-1 to TRBJ1-3; D is unresolved. The CDR3 extends over 14 amino acids. CDR1 SQVTM and CDR2 ANQGSEA come from the germline V gene. Deletions cut 5 bases from V and 0 bases from J, with 11 bases between. For the CDR3, the DNA is TGCAGCGTTCCCGACCCGGGCTCTGGAAACACCATATATTTT. Amino acids: CSVPDPGSGNTIYF.

This clone was seen once. The gene calls are TRBV7-3 and TRBJ2-5; D possibly corresponds to TRBD2 (7 bases). CDR3 length: 15 amino acids. Between the trimmed V and J ends, which lost 4 bases and 2 bases, there was a span of 14 bases. CDR1 and CDR2 (germline): SGHTA, FQGTGA. CDR3 sequence: CASSSSGRGQETQYF. CDR3 DNA: TGTGCCAGCAGCTCTAGCGGCAGGGGACAAGAGACCCAGTACTTC.

The chain has TRBV2 and TRBJ1-2, with D possibly TRBD1 on 6 matching bases. This CDR3 contains 16 residues. Per germline, CDR1 SNHLY and CDR2 FYNNEI. V shed 2 bases and J shed 0 bases, with 13 bases lying between them. The CDR3 coding sequence is TGTGCCAGCAGTGAACAGACAGGATCAGCTAACTATGGCTACACCTTC. Encoded protein: CASSEQTGSANYGYTF.

The chain combines TRBV6-2 or TRBV6-3 with TRBJ2-1, with 9 bases identical to TRBD2. Trimming cost V 4 bases and J 10 bases; bases outside gene matches: 8. This CDR3 spans 14 amino acids. From germline, CDR1 is MNHEY and CDR2 SVGEGT. CDR3 sequence reads: CASSWAGGPREQFF. The CDR3 bases are TGTGCCAGCAGTTGGGCGGGGGGGCCTCGAGAGCAGTTCTTC.

The rearrangement links TRBV7-2 to TRBJ2-5; tentatively, D is TRBD1 (5 bases). The V gene's germline CDR1 is SGHTA and CDR2 FQGNSA. The CDR3 extends over 14 amino acids. V dropped 5 bases and J dropped 2 bases, with 12 bases sitting between them. The CDR3 region has the DNA TGTGCCAGCAGCCCATCATACAGGCAAGAGACCCAGTACTTC. Amino acid sequence: CASSPSYRQETQYF.

The CDR3 bases are TGTGCCAGCAGCCTCCGACTAGCGGGGGGTGTCGGGGAGCTGTTTTTT. This codes for CASSLRLAGGVGELFF. This sequence joins TRBV7-9 and TRBJ2-2, with TRBD2 identical over 13 bases. Trimming cost V 5 bases and J 7 bases; bases outside gene matches: 7. CDR3 length: 16 amino acids. Germline CDR1 SEHNR, CDR2 FQNEAQ (reference sequence).

The gene calls are TRBV6-5 and TRBJ2-5, with D possibly matching TRBD2 (6 bases). CDR3 length equals 12 residues. The germline CDR1 and CDR2 sequences are MNHEY and SVGAGI. CDR3 protein: CGSSALQETQYF. Written as DNA, the CDR3 is TGTGGATCTAGCGCTCTACAAGAGACCCAGTACTTC.

CDR3 nucleotides: TGTGCCAGCAGTTTCAAGGGCGGAGGACCCCAGCATTTT. Translation: CASSFKGGGPQHF. The chain links TRBV12-3 or TRBV12-4 to TRBJ1-5; no reliable D call. The length of the CDR3 is 13 residues. The V end lost 3 bases, the J end lost 10 bases, and 13 bases lay between the germline ends.

The rearrangement links TRBV24-1 to TRBJ2-2; TRBD1 matches 8 bases. The V gene end was trimmed by 2 bases and the J gene end by 1 base; junction bases not matched to a gene: 2. This CDR3 comprises 16 residues. From germline, CDR1 is KGHDR and CDR2 SFDVKD. CDR3 loop: CATSDYDRGNTGELFF. CDR3 nucleotide sequence: TGTGCCACCAGTGATTACGACAGGGGGAACACCGGGGAGCTGTTTTTT.

The chain carries TRBV7-6 and TRBJ2-2; D may be TRBD2 (5 bases). CDR1 is SGHVS, CDR2 FNYEAQ, per germline. Trimming took off 5 bases at V and 4 bases at J, with 17 bases between the two ends. This CDR3 has 16 amino acids. The CDR3 loop reads CASSPRLSASTGELFF. DNA for the CDR3: TGTGCCAGCAGCCCACGACTTAGCGCATCCACCGGGGAGCTGTTTTTT.

The genes are TRBV21-1 and TRBJ2-5; the D call of TRBD1 is as the table states it, not checked on the DNA. TRBV21-1 is a recognized pseudogene. The CDR3 sequence is 16 residues long. CDR3 bases: TGTGCCAGCAGCAAGTTTACACCGGGACAGCAAGAGACCCAGTACTTC. Amino acids: CASSKFTPGQQETQYF.

The chain recombines TRBV7-3 with TRBJ2-7, with D perhaps TRBD2 (6 bases). Germline lookup yields CDR1 SGHTA and CDR2 FQGTGA. The V end lost 2 bases, the J end lost 4 bases, and 15 bases lay between the germline ends. The CDR3 is 15 residues long. The CDR3 protein is CASSLVGGTGYEQYF. CDR3 sequence (DNA): TGTGCCAGCAGCTTAGTTGGCGGGACGGGGTACGAGCAGTACTTC. The full variable domain, in which reference TRBV7-3 and TRBJ2-7 provide the parts outside the CDR3, is GAGVSQTPSNKVTEKGKYVELRCDPISGHTALYWYRQSLGQGPEFLIYFQGTGAADDSGLPNDRFFAVRPEGSVSTLKIQRTERGDSAVYLCASSLVGGTGYEQYFGPGTRLTVT.

J is TRBJ1-4 and V is TRBV6-2 or TRBV6-3; 8 bases map to TRBD1. CDR3 size: 15 residues. J gave up 3 bases and V 6 bases, and 6 bases lay outside the gene matches. CDR1 and CDR2 (germline): MNHEY, SVGEGT. The CDR3 DNA sequence: TGTGCCAGCAGCCGACAGGGGCAATCTAATGAAAAACTGTTTTTT. This encodes CASSRQGQSNEKLFF.

This clone was detected only a few times. The chain joins TRBV14 to TRBJ1-1; possibly TRBD1 for D (5 bases). Germline loops: CDR1 SGHDN, CDR2 FVKESK. The CDR3 length is 14 residues. V shed 0 bases and J shed 6 bases, with 11 bases lying between them. This CDR3 reads CASSQDFSRAEAFF. The CDR3 DNA reads TGTGCCAGCAGCCAAGATTTCTCCAGGGCTGAAGCTTTCTTT.